The T cell receptor (beta chain) described here comes from a study of blood T cell repertoires in COVID-19. Study information: The United States, Italy and Spain supplied acute and convalescent COVID-19 samples. Sample material is recorded as cDNA or gDNA derived from T cells, B-cell-depleted T cells, or PBMCs.

The authors' processing: Nucleated cell counts were estimated from reference gene primer amplification. Profiling relied on immunoSEQ multiplex PCR, and the TCRdb table lists in-frame clones only, not all of them. V and J calls and clone size come straight from that table; D and trimming were deduced from the DNA. The sample has some 100,000 clones; less than 85% are singletons. Germline values: CDR1 SGHNT, CDR2 YYREEE (reference sequence). The CDR3 length is 14 residues. V was cut by 4 bases and J by 5 bases, with 15 bases left in between. V is TRBV5-4 and J is TRBJ1-1; TRBD1 might be the D (6 bases). This TCR came from an older woman with acute or convalescent COVID-19. Sequenced: peripheral blood. The CDR3 DNA sequence: TGTGCCAGCAGCGGTGGTGTGGGGGCGACTGAAGCTTTCTTT. Encoded protein: CASSGGVGATEAFF.